This T cell receptor beta chain was obtained from a study of blood T cell repertoires in COVID-19. Study background: T cells, B-cell-depleted T cells, or PBMCs provided the cDNA or gDNA that served as material.

Produced via immunoSEQ multiplex PCR; TCRdb's table is partial and in-frame only. The data show about 210,000 clones, 70% to 90% seen once. This clone has at least ten counts. Trimming cost V 4 bases and J 2 bases, with 11 bases left between them. This CDR3 region has 14 residues. CDR1 is LNHDA and CDR2 is SQIVND in the germline V gene (reference sequence). Sequencing was carried out using peripheral blood. The sequence was collected from a man between 35 and 55 years old with acute or convalescent COVID-19. The chain carries TRBV19 and TRBJ1-1; the D gene is possibly TRBD1 (5 bases). The CDR3 here is CASSTRGYNTEAFF. The CDR3 nucleotides read TGTGCCAGTAGTACTAGGGGCTATAACACTGAAGCTTTCTTT. The full variable domain, with the rest looked up from reference TRBV19 and TRBJ1-1, is DGGITQSPKYLFRKEGQNVTLSCEQNLNHDAMYWYRQDPGQGLRLIYYSQIVNDFQKGDIAEGYSVSREKKESFPLTVTSAQKNPTAFYLCASSTRGYNTEAFFGQGTRLTVV.